This TCR beta chain is drawn from a study of CD8+ T cells in alopecia areata. Study-level findings and limits: For patients receiving tofacitinib, scalp clonality and expanded CD8+ clones among the top 100 significantly decreased.

Germline trimming cut 0 bases from V and 0 bases from J; bases unmatched to any gene: 4. This CDR3 comprises 16 residues. Germline V gene data show CDR1 as SGDLS and CDR2 as YYNGEE. RNA was isolated and reverse transcribed to cDNA, the sequencing template. Data came from immunoSEQ multiplex PCR; TCRdb stores just in-frame clones and leaves some out. The sample consists of about 270,000 clones, about 60% of them appearing once. This clone has only a few counts. Its antigen is currently unknown. Treatment in this sample: oral pan-JAK inhibitor, 5-10 mg twice daily. The sample consisted of CD4+ T cells sorted from blood, taken around week 53, from a patient treated with tofacitinib. This receptor was taken from a human donor with alopecia areata. V is TRBV9 and J is TRBJ2-3, with TRBD1 matching over 7 bases. The CDR3: CASSVVGQASTDTQYF. In DNA, the CDR3 is TGTGCCAGCAGCGTAGTAGGACAGGCTAGCACAGATACGCAGTATTTT.